This is a list of T cell receptor beta chains from one sample in a study of cytotoxic CD8 clonotypes in ibrutinib-treated CLL. The method was immunoSEQ multiplex PCR; TCRdb's version includes in-frame clones alone and lacks a portion of them. The sample holds more than 75,000 clones, 60% to 80% seen once. Material: PBMCs, obtained after 24 months of ibrutinib treatment. These receptors came from a human donor with chronic lymphocytic leukemia. Both conserved end residues are part of each CDR3. D genes are given only for firm matches. Not every row has a clone size; where given, it reads once, few, many or a size class.

cdr3_aa cdr3_nt j_call clone_size d_call v_call
CASSLGRSYTEAFF TGTGCCAGCAGCTTAGGACGGAGCTACACTGAAGCTTTCTTT TRBJ1-1 . . TRBV7-9
CASSLGPGSTSPLHF TGTGCCAGCAGCTTAGGGCCGGGTTCGACTTCACCCCTCCACTTT TRBJ1-6 . . TRBV7-8
CASSFANEQFF TGCGCCAGCAGCTTCGCGAATGAGCAGTTCTTC TRBJ2-1 . . TRBV5-1
CASRLDPVLAETNTGELFF TGTGCAAGTCGCTTAGACCCGGTGCTAGCAGAAACGAACACCGGGGAGCTGTTTTTT TRBJ2-2 once . TRBV12-2
CASSLMGRLGEQYF TGTGCCAGCAGCTTAATGGGCAGGCTGGGAGAGCAGTACTTC TRBJ2-7 . . TRBV7-2
CASSPLGGNMPQHF TGTGCCAGCAGCCCCCTCGGAGGGAATATGCCCCAGCATTTT TRBJ1-5 . . TRBV11-2
CASIRGTTSTDTQYF TGTGCCAGCATCAGAGGGACCACTAGCACAGATACGCAGTATTTT TRBJ2-3 . . TRBV6-1
CASSQDWYGYTF TGTGCCAGCAGCCAAGACTGGTATGGCTACACCTTC TRBJ1-2 . . TRBV14
CASVGRQGHREPQHF TGTGCCAGTGTCGGAAGACAGGGTCACAGGGAGCCCCAGCATTTT TRBJ1-5 . TRBD1 TRBV28
CASSLRGSAMALPFF TGTGCCAGCAGCTTACGGGGGAGCGCGATGGCCCTCCCGTTCTTC TRBJ2-1 . . TRBV7-2
CASSSPGSYEQYF TGCGCCAGCAGCTCCCCCGGCTCCTACGAGCAGTACTTC TRBJ2-7 . . TRBV5-1